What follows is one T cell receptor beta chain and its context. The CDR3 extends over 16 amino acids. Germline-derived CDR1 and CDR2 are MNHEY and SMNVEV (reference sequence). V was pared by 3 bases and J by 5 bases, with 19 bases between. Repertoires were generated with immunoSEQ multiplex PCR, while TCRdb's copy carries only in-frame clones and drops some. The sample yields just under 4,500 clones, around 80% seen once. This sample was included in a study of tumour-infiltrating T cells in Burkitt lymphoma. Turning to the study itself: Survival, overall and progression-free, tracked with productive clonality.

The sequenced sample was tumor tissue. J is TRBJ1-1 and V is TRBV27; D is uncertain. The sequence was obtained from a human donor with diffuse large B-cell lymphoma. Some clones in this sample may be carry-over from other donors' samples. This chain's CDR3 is CASSFVGKGVGTEAFF. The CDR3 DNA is TGTGCCAGCAGTTTCGTTGGGAAGGGCGTAGGGACTGAAGCTTTCTTT.